These 20 T cell receptor beta chains came from one sample sequenced in a study of cytomegalovirus exposure and HLA in healthy donors. PCR was performed using 60 Vbeta and 13 Jbeta primers. The protocol was immunoSEQ multiplex PCR, while the TCRdb copy is restricted to in-frame clones and leaves out a portion. The sample yields 200,000 to 250,000 clones, approximately 90% seen once. Sample: PBMCs. The receptors were gathered from a woman aged 18-29 years in good health and CMV-seronegative.

This chain joins TRBV19 and TRBJ1-2; TRBD1 aligns across 7 bases. The germline gives CDR1 LNHDA, CDR2 SQIVND (reference sequence). The CDR3 covers 16 residues. V dropped 5 bases and J dropped 4; count of bases not matched to a gene: 13. CDR3 amino acids: CASSVAPGQQFYGYTF. Here the CDR3 DNA reads TGTGCCAGTAGTGTCGCTCCGGGACAGCAATTCTATGGCTACACCTTC. Full variable domain (remainder filled in from reference TRBV19 and TRBJ1-2): DGGITQSPKYLFRKEGQNVTLSCEQNLNHDAMYWYRQDPGQGLRLIYYSQIVNDFQKGDIAEGYSVSREKKESFPLTVTSAQKNPTAFYLCASSVAPGQQFYGYTFGSGTRLTVV.

The chain recombines TRBV29-1 with TRBJ1-2, with D unclear. The ends were cut back, 6 bases at V and 3 bases at J, with 17 bases in the middle. This CDR3 is built from 14 residues. Germline CDR1 and CDR2: SQVTM and ANQGSEA. The chain's CDR3 is CSVVGGLRDYGYTF. DNA of the CDR3: TGCAGCGTCGTTGGAGGGTTACGGGACTATGGCTACACCTTC.

In its sample, this clone was seen once. The chain couples TRBV2 to TRBJ1-1; TRBD1 aligns across 8 bases. Per the germline V gene, CDR1 is SNHLY and CDR2 is FYNNEI. This CDR3 contains 14 residues. V was pared by 5 bases and J by 0 bases, with 2 bases of the junction left unmatched. This CDR3 reads CASSRQGMNTEAFF. The CDR3 coding sequence is TGTGCCAGCAGTAGACAGGGGATGAACACTGAAGCTTTCTTT.

In DNA form, the CDR3 reads TGTGCCAGCAGCCCACAGCGGGTGGAGACCCAGTACTTC. Translation: CASSPQRVETQYF. This chain uses TRBV6-1 with TRBJ2-5, with a possible D match to TRBD2 (6 bases). The CDR3 has 13 amino acids. CDR1 MNHNS and CDR2 SASEGT come from the germline V gene. With 6 bases removed from V and 5 bases from J, the gap between germline ends came to 13 bases.

This clone was recorded a few times. The chain combines TRBV20-1 with TRBJ1-1, with a possible D match to TRBD1 (5 bases). CDR1 and CDR2 (germline): DFQATT, SNEGSKA (reference sequence). This CDR3 comprises 9 residues. The CDR3 sequence: CRRQIEAFF. CDR3 in DNA: TGCAGGAGACAGATTGAAGCTTTCTTT.

The CDR3 coding sequence is TGTGCCAGCAGCTCAGCCGGGACAGGGACCTTTACTGGGGCCAACGTCCTGACTTTC. Translated: CASSSAGTGTFTGANVLTF. The chain carries TRBV7-9 and TRBJ2-6; TRBD1 matches at 9 bases. The CDR3 sequence is 19 residues long. Germline CDR1 is SEHNR and CDR2 is FQNEAQ (reference sequence). Trimming at V came to 4 bases and at J to 2 bases, leaving 12 bases not matched to a gene.

In its sample, this clone was seen once. The chain joins TRBV6-5 to TRBJ2-4, with D perhaps TRBD1 (7 bases). Germline values: CDR1 MNHEY, CDR2 SVGAGI. This CDR3 is 15 amino acids long. Deletions cut 6 bases from V and 0 bases from J, with 12 bases between. Written as DNA, the CDR3 is TGTGCCAGCAGGCGACAGGGACTAGCCAAAAACATTCAGTACTTC. Its translation: CASRRQGLAKNIQYF.

The chain joins TRBV10-1 to TRBJ1-2, with TRBD1 matching over 7 bases. The CDR3 is 13 residues long. With V trimmed by 5 bases and J by 4 bases, 4 bases remained unmatched. Looked up from germline, CDR1 is WNHNN and CDR2 is SYGVQD (reference sequence). CDR3 DNA: TGCGCCAGCAGTCGGGACAGTCCCTATGGCTACACCTTC. It translates to CASSRDSPYGYTF.

The chain joins TRBV5-4 to TRBJ1-1; tentative D call: TRBD1 (5 bases). The CDR3 consists of 14 residues. Germline-derived CDR1 and CDR2 are SGHNT and YYREEE (reference sequence). With 6 bases removed from V and 4 bases from J, the gap between germline ends came to 16 bases. CDR3 bases: TGTGCCAGCACCCCGCAGGGCGGGGGCACTGAAGCTTTCTTT. Its protein product is CASTPQGGGTEAFF.

The chain carries TRBV18 and TRBJ2-3, with 10 bases that match TRBD2. With V trimmed by 5 bases and J by 4 bases, 6 bases remained unmatched. Germline V lookup: CDR1 KGHSH, CDR2 LQKENI. CDR3 length: 15 residues. The DNA for the CDR3 is TGTGCCAGCTCAAATCTAGCGGGAGACTCAGATACGCAGTATTTT. This sequence encodes CASSNLAGDSDTQYF.

The V and J genes are TRBV29-1 and TRBJ2-1, with TRBD2 identical over 10 bases. CDR1 and CDR2 from the germline V gene are SQVTM and ANQGSEA. The trim removed 4 bases at V and 1 base at J, leaving 4 bases unmatched. The CDR3 extends over 15 amino acids. For the CDR3, the DNA is TGCAGCGTTGCCTTAGCGGGGGGTTCCTACAATGAGCAGTTCTTC. As protein: CSVALAGGSYNEQFF.

The chain couples TRBV11-3 to TRBJ2-7; 8 nucleotides match TRBD2. The germline V gene has CDR1 SGHNT and CDR2 YENEEA. Trimming removed 4 bases from V and 0 bases from J; junction bases left unmatched: 8. The CDR3 contains 16 residues. The CDR3 DNA follows: TGTGCCAGCAGCTCTGAACTAGCGGCTAGCTCCTACGAGCAGTACTTC. Its translation: CASSSELAASSYEQYF. The full variable domain, in which reference TRBV11-3 and TRBJ2-7 provide the parts outside the CDR3, is EAGVVQSPRYKIIEKKQPVAFWCNPISGHNTLYWYLQNLGQGPELLIRYENEEAVDDSQLPKDRFSAERLKGVDSTLKIQPAELGDSAVYLCASSSELAASSYEQYFGPGTRLTVT.

The sample holds one count of this clone. The chain has TRBV7-3 and TRBJ2-1; 11 nucleotides align to TRBD2. With V trimmed by 6 bases and J by 9 bases, 10 bases remained unmatched. This CDR3 contains 15 residues. Germline V gene sequence: CDR1 SGHTA, CDR2 FQGTGA. In nucleotides, the CDR3 is TGTGCCAGCAGTCTTAGCGGGAGGGCCTTCAGTGAGCAGTTCTTC. This encodes CASSLSGRAFSEQFF.

The genes are TRBV4-3 and TRBJ1-1; D gene uncertain. Germline CDR1 LGHNA, CDR2 YSLEER. The CDR3 runs to 19 residues. V shed 1 base and J shed 1 base, with 22 bases lying between them. CDR3 residues: CASSQGIVWRRDRNTEAFF. In DNA form, the CDR3 reads TGCGCCAGCAGCCAAGGTATTGTTTGGAGAAGAGACCGGAACACTGAAGCTTTCTTT.

The rearrangement uses TRBV27 and TRBJ2-2; D unclear. The germline CDR1 and CDR2 sequences are MNHEY and SMNVEV (reference sequence). The CDR3 covers 13 residues. V was pared by 3 bases and J by 0 bases, with 2 bases between. CDR3 DNA: TGTGCCAGCAGTTTCTCGAACACCGGGGAGCTGTTTTTT. Residues: CASSFSNTGELFF.

Points on this clone: In this CDR3 the conserved last residue, phenylalanine or tryptophan, is missing, so a read error is likely. Because the CDR3's place on the DNA is in doubt, the DNA is left out and the CDR3 is given as listed by TCRdb. CDR3 loop: CARGAYEL. The V gene is TRBV19, the J gene TRBJ2-7; the D call of TRBD1 is as the table states it, not checked on the DNA. Ends included, the CDR3 has 8 residues. The germline gives CDR1 LNHDA, CDR2 SQIVND (reference sequence).

The rearrangement uses TRBV7-2 and TRBJ1-5; perhaps TRBD1 as D (5 bases). Germline V lookup: CDR1 SGHTA, CDR2 FQGNSA. This CDR3 is 13 amino acids long. The ends were cut back, 1 base at V and 4 bases at J, with 5 bases in the middle. The CDR3 sequence: CASSLDRNQPQHF. CDR3 nucleotides: TGTGCCAGCAGCTTAGACAGGAATCAGCCCCAGCATTTT. The variable domain in full, completed from reference TRBV7-2 and TRBJ1-5, reads GAGVSQSPSNKVTEKGKDVELRCDPISGHTALYWYRQSLGQGLEFLIYFQGNSAPDKSGLPSDRFSAERTGGSVSTLTIQRTQQEDSAVYLCASSLDRNQPQHFGDGTRLSIL.

This chain joins TRBV4-1 and TRBJ2-5; 7 bases match TRBD1. Germline trimming cut 4 bases from V and 11 bases from J; bases unmatched to any gene: 13. Germline CDR1 MGHRA, CDR2 YSYEKL. The CDR3 is made up of 14 amino acids. DNA for the CDR3: TGCGCCAGCAGCCTACGACCCGGGCAGGGGGAGCAGTACTTC. Amino acids: CASSLRPGQGEQYF.

A single count supports this clone. This chain joins TRBV11-2 and TRBJ2-1; 8 bases fit TRBD2. Trimming at V came to 6 bases and at J to 7 bases, leaving 5 bases not matched to a gene. Germline-derived CDR1 and CDR2 are SGHAT and FQNNGV. The CDR3 loop spans 13 amino acids. CDR3 sequence (DNA): TGTGCCAGCAGACGGGAGGGCCTAAATGAGCAGTTCTTC. Residues: CASRREGLNEQFF.

The V gene is TRBV27, the J gene TRBJ1-1; 7 nucleotides line up with TRBD1. The germline CDR1 and CDR2 sequences are MNHEY and SMNVEV (reference sequence). Trimming removed 6 bases from V and 0 bases from J; junction bases left unmatched: 7. This CDR3 contains 15 residues. In nucleotides, the CDR3 is TGTGCCAGCAGCTTTAATAGGGGGCTGAACACTGAAGCTTTCTTT. Residues: CASSFNRGLNTEAFF.